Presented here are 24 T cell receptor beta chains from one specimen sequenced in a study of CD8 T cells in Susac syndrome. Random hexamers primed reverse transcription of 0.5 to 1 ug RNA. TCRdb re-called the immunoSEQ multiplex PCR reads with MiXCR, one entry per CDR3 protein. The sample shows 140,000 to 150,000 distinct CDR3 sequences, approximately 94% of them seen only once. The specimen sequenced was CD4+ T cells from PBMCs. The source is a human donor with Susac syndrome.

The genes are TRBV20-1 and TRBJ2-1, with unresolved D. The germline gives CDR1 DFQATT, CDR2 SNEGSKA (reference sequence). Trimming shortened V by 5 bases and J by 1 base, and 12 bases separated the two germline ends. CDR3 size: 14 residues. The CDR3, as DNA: TGCAGTGCTTCGGGTGGGGTATCCTACAATGAGCAGTTCTTC. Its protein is CSASGGVSYNEQFF.

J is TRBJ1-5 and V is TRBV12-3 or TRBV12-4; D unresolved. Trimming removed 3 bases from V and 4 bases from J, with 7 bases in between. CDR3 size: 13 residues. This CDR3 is CASSLDGNQPQHF. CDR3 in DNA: TGTGCCAGCAGTTTGGACGGGAATCAGCCCCAGCATTTT.

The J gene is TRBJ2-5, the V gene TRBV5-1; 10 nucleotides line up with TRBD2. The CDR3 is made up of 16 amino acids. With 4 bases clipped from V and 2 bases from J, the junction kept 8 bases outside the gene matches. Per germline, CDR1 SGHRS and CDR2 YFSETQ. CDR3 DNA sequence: TGCGCCAGCAGCCCTGGTGTAGCGGGGGGACAAGAGACCCAGTACTTC. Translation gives CASSPGVAGGQETQYF.

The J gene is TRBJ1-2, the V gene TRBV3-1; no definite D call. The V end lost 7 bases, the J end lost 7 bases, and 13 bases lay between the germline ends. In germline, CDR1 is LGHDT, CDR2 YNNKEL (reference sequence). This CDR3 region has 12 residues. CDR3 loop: CASTLGSGGYTF. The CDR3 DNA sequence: TGTGCCAGCACCCTCGGGAGCGGTGGCTACACCTTC.

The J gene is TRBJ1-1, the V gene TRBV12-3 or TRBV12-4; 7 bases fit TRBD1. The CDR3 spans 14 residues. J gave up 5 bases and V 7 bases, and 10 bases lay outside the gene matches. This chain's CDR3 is CASTIPGGWTEAFF. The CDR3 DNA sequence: TGTGCCAGCACCATACCAGGGGGGTGGACTGAAGCTTTCTTT.

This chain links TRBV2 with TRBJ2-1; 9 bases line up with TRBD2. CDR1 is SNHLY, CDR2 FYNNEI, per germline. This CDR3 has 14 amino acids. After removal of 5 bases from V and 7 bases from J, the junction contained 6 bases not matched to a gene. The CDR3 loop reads CASSLAGRVNEQFF. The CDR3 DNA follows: TGTGCCAGCAGTCTAGCGGGACGCGTGAATGAGCAGTTCTTC.

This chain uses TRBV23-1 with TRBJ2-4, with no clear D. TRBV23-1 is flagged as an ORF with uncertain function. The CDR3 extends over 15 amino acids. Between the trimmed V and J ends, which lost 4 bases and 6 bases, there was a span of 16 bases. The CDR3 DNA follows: TGCGCCAGCAGTCGGGCAGGCAGGACCCCAAACATTCAGTACTTC. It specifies CASSRAGRTPNIQYF.

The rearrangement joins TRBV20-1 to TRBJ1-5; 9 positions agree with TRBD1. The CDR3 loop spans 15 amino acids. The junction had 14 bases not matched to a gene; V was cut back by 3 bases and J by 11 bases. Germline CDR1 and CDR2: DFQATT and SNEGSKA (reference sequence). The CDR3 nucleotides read TGCAGTGCTAGGAACCCGGGACAGGGATTAGGGACCCAGCATTTT. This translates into CSARNPGQGLGTQHF.

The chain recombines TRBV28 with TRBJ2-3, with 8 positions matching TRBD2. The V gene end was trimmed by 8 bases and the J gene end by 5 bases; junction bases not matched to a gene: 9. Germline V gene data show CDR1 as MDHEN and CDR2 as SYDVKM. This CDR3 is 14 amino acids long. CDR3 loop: CASHERGREDTQYF. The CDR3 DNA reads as TGTGCCAGCCACGAGCGGGGGCGGGAAGATACGCAGTATTTT. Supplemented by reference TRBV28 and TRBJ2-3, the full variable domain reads DVKVTQSSRYLVKRTGEKVFLECVQDMDHENMFWYRQDPGLGLRLIYFSYDVKMKEKGDIPEGYSVSREKKERFSLILESASTNQTSMYLCASHERGREDTQYFGPGTRLTVL.

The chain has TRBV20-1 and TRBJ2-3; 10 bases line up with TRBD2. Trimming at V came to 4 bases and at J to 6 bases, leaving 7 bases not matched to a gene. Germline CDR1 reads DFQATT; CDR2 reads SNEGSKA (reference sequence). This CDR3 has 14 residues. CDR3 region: CSAISGRAGDTQYF. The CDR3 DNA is TGCAGTGCTATCAGCGGGAGGGCCGGGGATACGCAGTATTTT.

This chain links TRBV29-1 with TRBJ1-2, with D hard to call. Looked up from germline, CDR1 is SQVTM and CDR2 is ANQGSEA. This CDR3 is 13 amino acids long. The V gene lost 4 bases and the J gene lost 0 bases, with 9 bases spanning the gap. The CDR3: CSVGRPANYGYTF. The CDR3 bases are TGCAGCGTTGGAAGACCGGCTAACTATGGCTACACCTTC. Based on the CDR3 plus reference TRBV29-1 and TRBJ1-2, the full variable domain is SAVISQKPSRDICQRGTSLTIQCQVDSQVTMMFWYRQQPGQSLTLIATANQGSEATYESGFVIDKFPISRPNLTFSTLTVSNMSPEDSSIYLCSVGRPANYGYTFGSGTRLTVV.

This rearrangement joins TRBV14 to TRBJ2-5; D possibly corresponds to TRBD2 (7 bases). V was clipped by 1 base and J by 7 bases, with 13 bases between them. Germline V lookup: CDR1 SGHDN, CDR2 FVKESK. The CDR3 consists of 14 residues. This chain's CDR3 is CASSQAGGLGTQYF. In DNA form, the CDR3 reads TGTGCCAGCAGCCAAGCCGGGGGGCTTGGGACCCAGTACTTC.

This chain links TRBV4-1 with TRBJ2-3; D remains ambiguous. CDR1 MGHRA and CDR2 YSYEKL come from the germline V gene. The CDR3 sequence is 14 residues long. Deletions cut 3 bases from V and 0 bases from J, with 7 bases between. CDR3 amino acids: CASSHGPSTDTQYF. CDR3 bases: TGCGCCAGCAGCCATGGACCGAGCACAGATACGCAGTATTTT.

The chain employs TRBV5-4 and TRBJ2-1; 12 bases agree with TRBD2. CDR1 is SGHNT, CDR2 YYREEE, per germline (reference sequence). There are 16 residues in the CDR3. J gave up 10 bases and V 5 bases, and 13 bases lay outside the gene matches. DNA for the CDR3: TGTGCCAGCAGTCCTACGACTAGCGGGAGCGTAGAGGAGCAGTTCTTC. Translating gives CASSPTTSGSVEEQFF.

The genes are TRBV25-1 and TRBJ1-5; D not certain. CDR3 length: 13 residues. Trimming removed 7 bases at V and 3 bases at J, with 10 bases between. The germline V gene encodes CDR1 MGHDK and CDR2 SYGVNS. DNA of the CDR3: TGTGCCAGCATAAGCCGGAACAATCAGCCCCAGCATTTT. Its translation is CASISRNNQPQHF.

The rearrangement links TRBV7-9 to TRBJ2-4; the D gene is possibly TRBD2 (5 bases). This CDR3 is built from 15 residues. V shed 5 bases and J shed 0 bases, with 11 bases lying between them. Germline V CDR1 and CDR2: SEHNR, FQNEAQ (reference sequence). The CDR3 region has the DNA TGTGCCAGCAGCGCACCGGGGTCAGCCAAAAACATTCAGTACTTC. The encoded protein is CASSAPGSAKNIQYF.

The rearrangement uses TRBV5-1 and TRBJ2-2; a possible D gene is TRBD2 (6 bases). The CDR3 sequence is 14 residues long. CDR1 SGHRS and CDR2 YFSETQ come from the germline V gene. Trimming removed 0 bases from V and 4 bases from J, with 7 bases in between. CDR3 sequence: CASSLVGGTGELFF. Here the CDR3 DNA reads TGCGCCAGCAGCTTGGTCGGGGGCACCGGGGAGCTGTTTTTT. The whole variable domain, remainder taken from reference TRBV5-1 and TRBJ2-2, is KAGVTQTPRYLIKTRGQQVTLSCSPISGHRSVSWYQQTPGQGLQFLFEYFSETQRNKGNFPGRFSGRQFSNSRSEMNVSTLELGDSALYLCASSLVGGTGELFFGEGSRLTVL.

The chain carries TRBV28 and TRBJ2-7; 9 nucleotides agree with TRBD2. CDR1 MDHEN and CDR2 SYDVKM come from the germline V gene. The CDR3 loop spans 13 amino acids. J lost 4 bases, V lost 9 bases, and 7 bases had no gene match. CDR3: CASTGTSRYEQYF. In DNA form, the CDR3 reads TGTGCCAGTACCGGGACTAGCAGATACGAGCAGTACTTC.

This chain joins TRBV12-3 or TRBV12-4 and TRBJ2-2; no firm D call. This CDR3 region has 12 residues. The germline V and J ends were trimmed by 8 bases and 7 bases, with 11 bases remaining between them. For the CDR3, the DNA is TGTGCCAGCGCGTTCTCAAGCGGGGAGCTGTTTTTT. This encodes CASAFSSGELFF.

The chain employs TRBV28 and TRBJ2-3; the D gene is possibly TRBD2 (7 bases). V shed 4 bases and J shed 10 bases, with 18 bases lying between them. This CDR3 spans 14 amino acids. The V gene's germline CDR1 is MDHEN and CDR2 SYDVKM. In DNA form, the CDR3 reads TGTGCCAGCAGTTCCTTAGCGGGTGGGGGGCCGCAGTATTTT. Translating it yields CASSSLAGGGPQYF. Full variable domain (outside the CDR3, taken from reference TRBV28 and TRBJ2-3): DVKVTQSSRYLVKRTGEKVFLECVQDMDHENMFWYRQDPGLGLRLIYFSYDVKMKEKGDIPEGYSVSREKKERFSLILESASTNQTSMYLCASSSLAGGGPQYFGPGTRLTVL.

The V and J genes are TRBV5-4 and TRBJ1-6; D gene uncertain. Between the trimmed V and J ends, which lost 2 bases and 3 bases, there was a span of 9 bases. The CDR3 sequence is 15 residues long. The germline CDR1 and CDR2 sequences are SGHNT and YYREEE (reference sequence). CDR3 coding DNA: TGTGCCAGCAGCTTCAGGTCCATCTATAATTCACCCCTCCACTTT. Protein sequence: CASSFRSIYNSPLHF.

CDR3: CASSLRDRGQPQHF. The CDR3 nucleotides read TGCGCCAGCAGCCTCCGGGACAGGGGGCAGCCCCAGCATTTT. This rearrangement joins TRBV4-1 to TRBJ1-5; TRBD1 aligns across 11 bases. This CDR3 is 14 amino acids long. Germline CDR1 and CDR2: MGHRA and YSYEKL. The V segment lost 4 bases and the J segment 7 bases; nucleotides outside the gene matches: 3.

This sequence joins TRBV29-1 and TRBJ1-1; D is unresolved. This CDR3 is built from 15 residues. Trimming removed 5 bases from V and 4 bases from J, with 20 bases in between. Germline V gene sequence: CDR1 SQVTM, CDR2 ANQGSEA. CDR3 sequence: CSVLRREGGRTEAFF. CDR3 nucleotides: TGCAGCGTTCTCCGTCGTGAGGGCGGGCGCACTGAAGCTTTCTTT.

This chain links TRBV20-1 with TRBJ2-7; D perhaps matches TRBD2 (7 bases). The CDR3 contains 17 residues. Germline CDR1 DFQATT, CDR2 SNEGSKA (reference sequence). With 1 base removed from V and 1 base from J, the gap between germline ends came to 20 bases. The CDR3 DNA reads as TGCAGTGCTAGAGTCCCCCGGGTCGGGGGGCATTCCTACGAGCAGTACTTC. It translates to CSARVPRVGGHSYEQYF.